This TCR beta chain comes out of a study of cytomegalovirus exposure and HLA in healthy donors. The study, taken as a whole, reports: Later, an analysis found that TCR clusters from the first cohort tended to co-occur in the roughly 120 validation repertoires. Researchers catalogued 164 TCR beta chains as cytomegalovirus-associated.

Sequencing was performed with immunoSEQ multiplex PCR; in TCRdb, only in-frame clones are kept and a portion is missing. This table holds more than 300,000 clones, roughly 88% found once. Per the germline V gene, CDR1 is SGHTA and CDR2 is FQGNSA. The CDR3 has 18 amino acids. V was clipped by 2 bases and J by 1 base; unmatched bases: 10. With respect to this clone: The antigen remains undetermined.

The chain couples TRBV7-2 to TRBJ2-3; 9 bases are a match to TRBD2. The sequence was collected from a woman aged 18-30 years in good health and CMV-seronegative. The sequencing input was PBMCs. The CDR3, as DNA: TGTGCCAGCAGCTTACCCCCTGGGTCTAGCGGGGGCACAGATACGCAGTATTTT. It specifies CASSLPPGSSGGTDTQYF. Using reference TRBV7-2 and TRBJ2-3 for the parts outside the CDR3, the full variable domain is GAGVSQSPSNKVTEKGKDVELRCDPISGHTALYWYRQSLGQGLEFLIYFQGNSAPDKSGLPSDRFSAERTGGSVSTLTIQRTQQEDSAVYLCASSLPPGSSGGTDTQYFGPGTRLTVL.